This is a list of T cell receptor beta chains from one sample in a study of CD8 T cells in ankylosing spondylitis. TCRdb ran MiXCR on the 5' RACE reads and lists one entry per CDR3 protein. Here the sample spans 150,000 to 200,000 distinct CDR3 sequences, 11% being singletons. Sequencing was carried out using blood, either unsorted or a sorted T cell fraction (not recorded which). These receptors came from a male donor with ankylosing spondylitis or in good health (not recorded which). CDR3s include the opening cysteine and the closing phenylalanine or tryptophan. D genes are given only for firm matches. Size is omitted from some rows. Given values are once, few, many or a class for expanded clones.

cdr3_aa: CASSRTSGRVPYNEQFF
cdr3_nt: TGCGCCAGCAGCAGGACTAGCGGGAGGGTACCCTACAATGAGCAGTTCTTC
v_call: TRBV5-1
j_call: TRBJ2-1
clone_size: NA
d_call: TRBD2

cdr3_aa: CASSRLGNSVHREAFF
cdr3_nt: TGTGCCAGCAGCCGACTGGGGAACAGCGTACACCGTGAAGCTTTCTTT
v_call: TRBV7-6
j_call: TRBJ1-1
clone_size: many
d_call: NA

cdr3_aa: CASSEGKNTIYF
cdr3_nt: TGTGCCAGCAGTGAGGGGAAGAACACCATATATTTT
v_call: TRBV25-1
j_call: TRBJ1-3
clone_size: many
d_call: NA

cdr3_aa: CASSFGGDQPQHF
cdr3_nt: TGCGCCAGCAGCTTCGGGGGGGATCAGCCCCAGCATTTT
v_call: TRBV5-1
j_call: TRBJ1-5
clone_size: many
d_call: NA

cdr3_aa: CASRGDSYNEQFF
cdr3_nt: TGTGCCAGCAGGGGGGATTCCTACAATGAGCAGTTCTTC
v_call: TRBV2
j_call: TRBJ2-1
clone_size: many
d_call: NA

cdr3_aa: CASRGTWGSYEQYF
cdr3_nt: TGTGCCAGTAGAGGGACCTGGGGCTCCTACGAGCAGTACTTC
v_call: TRBV27
j_call: TRBJ2-7
clone_size: many
d_call: NA

cdr3_aa: CASSLIETQYF
cdr3_nt: TGTGCCAGCAGCTTAATCGAGACCCAGTACTTC
v_call: TRBV3-1
j_call: TRBJ2-5
clone_size: many
d_call: NA

cdr3_aa: CASSVATGTHEQYF
cdr3_nt: TGTGCCAGCAGCGTAGCGACGGGAACCCACGAGCAGTACTTC
v_call: TRBV9
j_call: TRBJ2-7
clone_size: NA
d_call: NA

cdr3_aa: CASSLGGTLDRGTQYF
cdr3_nt: TGTGCCAGCAGCTTAGGAGGGACCTTAGATCGGGGGACCCAGTACTTC
v_call: TRBV7-2
j_call: TRBJ2-5
clone_size: NA
d_call: NA

cdr3_aa: CSARTGRGFSGANVLTF
cdr3_nt: TGCAGTGCTAGAACGGGAAGGGGGTTCTCTGGGGCCAACGTCCTGACTTTC
v_call: TRBV20-1
j_call: TRBJ2-6
clone_size: many
d_call: NA

cdr3_aa: CASSPDRTTYNEQFF
cdr3_nt: TGTGCCAGCAGCCCCGACAGAACAACCTACAATGAGCAGTTCTTC
v_call: TRBV7-2
j_call: TRBJ2-1
clone_size: NA
d_call: NA

cdr3_aa: CASSLVVGSSYEQYF
cdr3_nt: TGTGCCAGCAGTTTAGTCGTAGGATCTTCCTACGAGCAGTACTTC
v_call: TRBV28
j_call: TRBJ2-7
clone_size: many
d_call: NA

cdr3_aa: CASSPIAGGPRNEQFF
cdr3_nt: TGTGCCAGCAGCCCGATAGCGGGGGGGCCCAGAAATGAGCAGTTCTTC
v_call: TRBV6-1
j_call: TRBJ2-1
clone_size: few
d_call: TRBD2

cdr3_aa: CASSVGTLSYEQYF
cdr3_nt: TGTGCCAGCAGCGTAGGGACACTCTCCTACGAGCAGTACTTC
v_call: TRBV9
j_call: TRBJ2-7
clone_size: few
d_call: NA

cdr3_aa: CASSYSGSPGANVLTF
cdr3_nt: TGCGCCAGCAGCTATAGCGGGAGCCCTGGGGCCAACGTCCTGACTTTC
v_call: TRBV5-1
j_call: TRBJ2-6
clone_size: many
d_call: TRBD2

cdr3_aa: CSVISAGDTRSSYNEQFF
cdr3_nt: TGCAGCGTTATATCTGCTGGTGATACGCGGAGCTCCTACAATGAGCAGTTCTTC
v_call: TRBV29-1
j_call: TRBJ2-1
clone_size: many
d_call: NA

cdr3_aa: CATSRGGTGIIYGYTF
cdr3_nt: TGTGCCACCAGCAGAGGTGGGACAGGAATTATCTATGGCTACACCTTC
v_call: TRBV15
j_call: TRBJ1-2
clone_size: many
d_call: TRBD1

cdr3_aa: CASSSGWEQFF
cdr3_nt: TGTGCCAGCAGCTCCGGTTGGGAGCAGTTCTTC
v_call: TRBV7-9
j_call: TRBJ2-1
clone_size: many
d_call: NA

cdr3_aa: CASSALHRDGETQYF
cdr3_nt: TGTGCCAGCAGCGCCCTTCACAGGGACGGAGAGACCCAGTACTTC
v_call: TRBV11-2
j_call: TRBJ2-5
clone_size: NA
d_call: NA

cdr3_aa: CSARDRAQFF
cdr3_nt: TGCAGTGCTAGAGATAGGGCACAGTTCTTC
v_call: TRBV20-1
j_call: TRBJ2-1
clone_size: few
d_call: NA

cdr3_aa: CASSGGVGELFF
cdr3_nt: TGTGCCTCCTCCGGGGGAGTCGGGGAGCTGTTTTTT
v_call: TRBV15
j_call: TRBJ2-2
clone_size: many
d_call: NA

cdr3_aa: CSARGLGLAGGPRADTQYF
cdr3_nt: TGCAGTGCTAGGGGCCTGGGACTAGCGGGAGGGCCGAGGGCAGATACGCAGTATTTT
v_call: TRBV20-1
j_call: TRBJ2-3
clone_size: few
d_call: TRBD2

cdr3_aa: CASSVEGPPIDTQYF
cdr3_nt: TGCGCCAGCAGTGTGGAGGGTCCACCTATAGATACGCAGTATTTT
v_call: TRBV5-1
j_call: TRBJ2-3
clone_size: many
d_call: NA